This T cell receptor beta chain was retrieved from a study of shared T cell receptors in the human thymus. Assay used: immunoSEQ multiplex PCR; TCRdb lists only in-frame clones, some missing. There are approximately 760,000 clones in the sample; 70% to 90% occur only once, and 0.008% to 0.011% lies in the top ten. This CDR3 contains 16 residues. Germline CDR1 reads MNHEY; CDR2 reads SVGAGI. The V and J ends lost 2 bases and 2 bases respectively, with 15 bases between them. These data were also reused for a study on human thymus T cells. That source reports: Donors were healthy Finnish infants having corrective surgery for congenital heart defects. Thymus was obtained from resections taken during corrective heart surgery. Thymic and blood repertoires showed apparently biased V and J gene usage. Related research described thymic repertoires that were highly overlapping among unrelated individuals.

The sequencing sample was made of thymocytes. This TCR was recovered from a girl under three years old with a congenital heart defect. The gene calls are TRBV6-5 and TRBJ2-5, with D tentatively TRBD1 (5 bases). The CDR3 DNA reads TGTGCCAGCAGTTACAAAGGCGCGACAGATCAAGAGACCCAGTACTTC. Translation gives CASSYKGATDQETQYF.